The 28 T cell receptor beta chains listed next were all sequenced from one sample in a study of T-cell memory formation after mild COVID-19. TCRdb ran MiXCR on the 5' RACE reads and lists one entry per CDR3 protein. The repertoire consists of 120,000 or so distinct CDR3 sequences, with 15% to 20% occurring once and the leading ten covering 5.2%. The specimen was PBMCs or a T cell subset sorted from them (not recorded which). The source is a man aged 18 to 35 who had mild COVID-19 (a few samples of this study predate the infection). Cell type and time point are not known.

J is TRBJ2-1 and V is TRBV5-1, with 9 bases aligning to TRBD2. CDR1 and CDR2 (germline): SGHRS, YFSETQ. The CDR3 spans 15 residues. With 4 bases clipped from V and 8 bases from J, the junction kept 10 bases outside the gene matches. The CDR3 loop reads CASSPRGAGGHEQFF. CDR3 in DNA: TGCGCCAGCAGCCCCAGGGGCGCGGGGGGGCATGAGCAGTTCTTC.

The chain employs TRBV10-3 and TRBJ1-1; 9 bases line up with TRBD1. CDR1 is ENHRY and CDR2 is SYGVKD in the germline V gene. This CDR3 contains 14 residues. V gave up 4 bases and J gave up 3 bases; unmatched junction bases: 3. CDR3 nucleotide sequence: TGTGCCATCAGTGTCAGGACAGGGGACACTGAAGCTTTCTTT. This encodes CAISVRTGDTEAFF.

In this sample, this clonotype turned up a few times. CDR3 sequence reads: CASSPRRGATGELFF. DNA of the CDR3: TGTGCCAGCAGCCCAAGGCGGGGGGCAACCGGGGAGCTGTTTTTT. V usage is TRBV4-2 and J usage is TRBJ2-2, with 8 bases that match TRBD2. Germline-derived CDR1 and CDR2 are LGHNA and YNFKEQ. The CDR3 consists of 15 residues. Losses at the gene ends were 4 bases for V and 5 bases for J; bases not matched to a gene: 6.

This clonotype was recorded a few times. V and J are TRBV4-1 and TRBJ2-1; TRBD2 aligns across 9 bases. V gave up 6 bases and J gave up 6 bases; unmatched junction bases: 3. This CDR3 region has 13 residues. Per the germline V gene, CDR1 is MGHRA and CDR2 is YSYEKL. The CDR3 coding sequence is TGCGCCAGCAGACCGGGACTAGCCAATGAGCAGTTCTTC. Amino acid sequence: CASRPGLANEQFF.

The chain carries TRBV6-5 and TRBJ2-1; TRBD2 matches at 9 bases. Germline CDR1 MNHEY, CDR2 SVGAGI. The V segment lost 9 bases and the J segment 3 bases; nucleotides outside the gene matches: 6. The CDR3 has 14 residues. The CDR3 DNA follows: TGTGCCAGTCGGGAAGCGGGGGGCTACAATGAGCAGTTCTTC. Translated, it gives CASREAGGYNEQFF.

The rearrangement uses TRBV20-1 and TRBJ1-1, with a possible D match to TRBD1 (5 bases). The CDR3 runs 14 residues. Trimming removed 0 bases from V and 3 bases from J, with 11 bases in between. The germline V gene encodes CDR1 DFQATT and CDR2 SNEGSKA (reference sequence). This CDR3 reads CSARDNGGDTEAFF. For the CDR3, the DNA is TGCAGTGCTAGAGATAATGGGGGGGACACTGAAGCTTTCTTT.

This clonotype was detected a few times. This chain joins TRBV24-1 and TRBJ2-3, with TRBD1 identical over 7 bases. The germline gives CDR1 KGHDR, CDR2 SFDVKD. The CDR3 consists of 15 residues. Trimming removed 4 bases from V and 2 bases from J; junction bases left unmatched: 5. CDR3 loop: CATSDRQGPTDTQYF. The CDR3 DNA is TGTGCCACCAGTGACCGACAGGGCCCCACAGATACGCAGTATTTT.

The chain links TRBV5-1 to TRBJ2-5, with 15 bases identical to TRBD2. The CDR3 extends over 16 amino acids. Trimming took 5 bases from V and 4 from J; bases not matched to a gene: 6. CDR1 and CDR2 from the germline V gene are SGHRS and YFSETQ. CDR3 sequence (DNA): TGCGCCAGCAGTCCGGGACTAGCGGGGGGCAGAGAGACCCAGTACTTC. This sequence encodes CASSPGLAGGRETQYF.

The chain is built from TRBV5-1 and TRBJ2-3, with D unclear. Trimming took off 4 bases at V and 6 bases at J, with 21 bases between the two ends. CDR1 and CDR2 from the germline V gene are SGHRS and YFSETQ. The CDR3 covers 16 residues. DNA for the CDR3: TGCGCCAGCAGCCCAATCCAGCCTTTAGCTGCCGATACGCAGTATTTT. Protein sequence: CASSPIQPLAADTQYF. The full variable domain, with the rest looked up from reference TRBV5-1 and TRBJ2-3, is KAGVTQTPRYLIKTRGQQVTLSCSPISGHRSVSWYQQTPGQGLQFLFEYFSETQRNKGNFPGRFSGRQFSNSRSEMNVSTLELGDSALYLCASSPIQPLAADTQYFGPGTRLTVL.

V usage is TRBV4-1 and J usage is TRBJ2-2, with D uncertain. This CDR3 comprises 14 residues. V dropped 1 base and J dropped 4 bases, with 7 bases sitting between them. Germline V gene sequence: CDR1 MGHRA, CDR2 YSYEKL. CDR3 residues: CASSQGGFTGELFF. Written as DNA, the CDR3 is TGCGCCAGCAGCCAAGGGGGATTCACCGGGGAGCTGTTTTTT.

This clonotype was counted many times. V is TRBV9 and J is TRBJ2-7, with D hard to call. Germline V lookup: CDR1 SGDLS, CDR2 YYNGEE. V lost 2 bases, J lost 4 bases, and 10 bases lay in between. The CDR3 has 13 residues. The CDR3 DNA reads as TGTGCCAGCAGCGTGACCGAAGGATACGAGCAGTACTTC. Amino acids: CASSVTEGYEQYF.

The V and J genes are TRBV10-3 and TRBJ1-6, with D possibly TRBD1 on 6 matching bases. V was pared by 4 bases and J by 0 bases, with 13 bases between. There are 17 residues in the CDR3. Looked up from germline, CDR1 is ENHRY and CDR2 is SYGVKD. CDR3 bases: TGTGCCATCAGTGCCGGGACAACTAGCTCCTATAATTCACCCCTCCACTTT. Translation: CAISAGTTSSYNSPLHF.

This clonotype was picked up a small number of times. V and J are TRBV7-9 and TRBJ2-7; D call uncertain. Germline V gene data show CDR1 as SEHNR and CDR2 as FQNEAQ (reference sequence). V lost 5 bases, J lost 3 bases, and 8 bases lay in between. This CDR3 spans 12 amino acids. The CDR3 spells CASSALGYEQYF. The DNA for the CDR3 is TGTGCCAGCAGCGCCCTAGGCTACGAGCAGTACTTC.

This clonotype has ten or more counts. The chain is built from TRBV18 and TRBJ2-3; perhaps TRBD2 as D (6 bases). Germline CDR1 and CDR2: KGHSH and LQKENI. The germline V and J ends were trimmed by 0 bases and 8 bases, with 12 bases remaining between them. The length of the CDR3 is 14 residues. CDR3 in amino acids: CASSPPRGVGTQYF. For the CDR3, the DNA is TGTGCCAGCTCACCACCTCGCGGGGTGGGTACGCAGTATTTT.

The chain recombines TRBV5-8 with TRBJ2-7, with 11 bases lining up with TRBD1. After removal of 3 bases from V and 3 bases from J, the junction contained 5 bases not matched to a gene. This CDR3 is 15 amino acids long. Germline V gives CDR1 SGHTS, CDR2 YDEGEE. In DNA form, the CDR3 reads TGTGCCAGCAGCTCCCGGGACAGGGGGGTCTACGAGCAGTACGTC. Amino acids: CASSSRDRGVYEQYV.

This clonotype was seen more than once but under ten times. V and J are TRBV11-1 and TRBJ2-6, with a weak D call TRBD1 (5 bases). CDR1 and CDR2 (germline): SGHAT, FQDESV (reference sequence). CDR3 length: 15 amino acids. Trimming removed 2 bases at V and 0 bases at J, with 5 bases between. The chain's CDR3 is CASSLQGSGANVLTF. The CDR3 region has the DNA TGTGCCAGCAGCTTACAGGGCTCTGGGGCCAACGTCCTGACTTTC.

J is TRBJ2-5 and V is TRBV5-1; 11 positions match TRBD2. The germline V gene encodes CDR1 SGHRS and CDR2 YFSETQ. This CDR3 has 18 amino acids. With 4 bases clipped from V and 4 bases from J, the junction kept 15 bases outside the gene matches. The CDR3 sequence is CASSRRTVAGGPGETQYF. DNA for the CDR3: TGCGCCAGCAGCCGACGTACAGTAGCGGGGGGGCCGGGAGAGACCCAGTACTTC.

V gene TRBV5-5 combines with J gene TRBJ2-7; 10 bases line up with TRBD1. This CDR3 contains 13 residues. Germline-derived CDR1 and CDR2 are SGHKS and YYEKEE (reference sequence). Trimming at V came to 4 bases and at J to 2 bases, leaving 0 bases not matched to a gene. The CDR3 DNA reads as TGTGCCAGCAGCGGACAGGGGGCCTACGAGCAGTACGTC. The encoded protein is CASSGQGAYEQYV.

Ten or more counts support this clonotype. The chain couples TRBV18 to TRBJ1-5; D gene ambiguous. Per the germline V gene, CDR1 is KGHSH and CDR2 is LQKENI. This CDR3 is 13 amino acids long. V was trimmed by 4 bases and J by 1 base, leaving 5 bases between them. DNA of the CDR3: TGTGCCAGCTCACGAGGGAGCAATCAGCCCCAGCATTTT. Protein: CASSRGSNQPQHF.

This clonotype was observed a handful of times. This sequence joins TRBV6-8 and TRBJ1-1; a possible D gene is TRBD1 (6 bases). CDR1 and CDR2 (germline): MNHGY, SAAAGT. Between the trimmed V and J ends, which lost 0 bases and 5 bases, there was a span of 10 bases. This CDR3 has 14 residues. The CDR3 loop reads CASSYSGARTEAFF. CDR3 coding DNA: TGTGCCAGCAGTTACTCGGGGGCGCGGACTGAAGCTTTCTTT.

The chain has TRBV7-2 and TRBJ1-2, with a tentative D call TRBD1 (5 bases). V dropped 3 bases and J dropped 0 bases, with 8 bases sitting between them. From germline, CDR1 is SGHTA and CDR2 FQGNSA. The length of the CDR3 is 14 residues. The CDR3 region is CASSFRDPNYGYTF. The CDR3 DNA reads TGTGCCAGCAGCTTCAGGGATCCTAACTATGGCTACACCTTC.

The rearrangement joins TRBV7-9 to TRBJ1-4, with D tentatively TRBD1 (6 bases). V lost 5 bases and J lost 8, with 15 bases in between. Germline CDR1 is SEHNR and CDR2 is FQNEAQ (reference sequence). This CDR3 has 14 amino acids. The CDR3 DNA reads as TGTGCCAGCAGCATCAGGGGAGTAGGAGAAAAACTGTTTTTT. Encoded protein: CASSIRGVGEKLFF. Full variable domain (outside the CDR3, taken from reference TRBV7-9 and TRBJ1-4): DTGVSQNPRHKITKRGQNVTFRCDPISEHNRLYWYRQTLGQGPEFLTYFQNEAQLEKSRLLSDRFSAERPKGSFSTLEIQRTEQGDSAMYLCASSIRGVGEKLFFGSGTQLSVL.

The chain couples TRBV12-3 or TRBV12-4 to TRBJ2-2; tentatively, D is TRBD1 (5 bases). Trimming removed 3 bases at V and 5 bases at J, with 16 bases between. The CDR3 runs to 16 residues. The CDR3 spells CASSLGQSSNTGELFF. The CDR3 DNA is TGTGCCAGCAGTTTGGGGCAGAGCTCAAATACCGGGGAGCTGTTTTTT.

V is TRBV24-1 and J is TRBJ1-2; the D gene is possibly TRBD1 (5 bases). V was shortened by 3 bases and J by 2 bases, with 15 bases between the two germline ends. CDR1 and CDR2 from the germline V gene are KGHDR and SFDVKD. There are 16 residues in the CDR3. CDR3 sequence: CATSDPMRWGNYGYTF. The CDR3 nucleotides are TGTGCCACCAGTGATCCCATGCGTTGGGGCAACTATGGCTACACCTTC.

This clonotype was picked up a small number of times. The V call is TRBV11-2, the J call TRBJ2-7; weak D call: TRBD2 (6 bases). The V gene lost 5 bases and the J gene lost 2 bases, with 13 bases spanning the gap. The germline CDR1 and CDR2 sequences are SGHAT and FQNNGV. This CDR3 region has 14 residues. The CDR3 here is CASSRMGGTYEQYF. DNA for the CDR3: TGTGCCAGCAGCCGGATGGGAGGAACCTACGAGCAGTACTTC. The full variable domain, in which reference TRBV11-2 and TRBJ2-7 provide the parts outside the CDR3, is EAGVAQSPRYKIIEKRQSVAFWCNPISGHATLYWYQQILGQGPKLLIQFQNNGVVDDSQLPKDRFSAERLKGVDSTLKIQPAKLEDSAVYLCASSRMGGTYEQYFGPGTRLTVT.

This chain links TRBV9 with TRBJ2-7; 11 nucleotides agree with TRBD2. The CDR3 consists of 17 residues. The germline CDR1 and CDR2 sequences are SGDLS and YYNGEE. The junction had 9 bases not matched to a gene; V was cut back by 0 bases and J by 4 bases. Here the CDR3 DNA reads TGTGCCAGCAGCGTAGCCGGGACTAGCGGTGCGATGTACGAGCAGTACTTC. Protein product: CASSVAGTSGAMYEQYF.

The chain employs TRBV5-1 and TRBJ2-7; D is unclear. Deletions cut 1 base from V and 5 bases from J, with 16 bases between. Germline V gene sequence: CDR1 SGHRS, CDR2 YFSETQ. This CDR3 contains 15 residues. The CDR3: CASSLPEAPSHEQYF. CDR3 bases: TGCGCCAGCAGCTTGCCCGAGGCCCCCAGCCACGAGCAGTACTTC. The complete variable domain, with remaining parts taken from reference TRBV5-1 and TRBJ2-7, reads KAGVTQTPRYLIKTRGQQVTLSCSPISGHRSVSWYQQTPGQGLQFLFEYFSETQRNKGNFPGRFSGRQFSNSRSEMNVSTLELGDSALYLCASSLPEAPSHEQYFGPGTRLTVT.

As regards this clonotype: A read error may account for a junction end that differs from germline. This rearrangement joins TRBV25-1 to TRBJ1-2, with D unclear. The germline V gene encodes CDR1 MGHDK and CDR2 SYGVNS. The CDR3 totals 12 residues. The CDR3 DNA follows: TGTGCCAGCAGGACTGGGAGCGGACTGTGTCACTTC. Translating gives CASRTGSGLCHF.